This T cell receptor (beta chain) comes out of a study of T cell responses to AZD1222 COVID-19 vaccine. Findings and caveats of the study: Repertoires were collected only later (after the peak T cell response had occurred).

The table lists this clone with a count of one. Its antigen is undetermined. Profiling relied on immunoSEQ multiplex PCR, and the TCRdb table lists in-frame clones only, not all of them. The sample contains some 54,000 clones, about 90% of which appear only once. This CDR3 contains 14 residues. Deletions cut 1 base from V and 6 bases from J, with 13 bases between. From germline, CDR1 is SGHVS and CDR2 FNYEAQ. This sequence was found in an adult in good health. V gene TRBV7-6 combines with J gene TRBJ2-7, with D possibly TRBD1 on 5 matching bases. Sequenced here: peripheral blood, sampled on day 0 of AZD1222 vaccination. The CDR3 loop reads CASSLGQGRGEQYF. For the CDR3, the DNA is TGTGCCAGCAGCTTAGGTCAGGGAAGAGGCGAGCAGTACTTC.